The clone carrying this T cell receptor (beta chain) has only a few counts. Its antigen remains unidentified. This specimen belongs to a study of HIV-infected children after antiretroviral therapy interruption. In the study overall: Continuous-treatment samples came from weeks 0, 48 and 150.

A 3' RACE protocol on RNA, with unique molecular identifiers, produced the TCR library. MiXCR was run by TCRdb on the 3' RACE reads, yielding one entry per CDR3 protein. The table has 30,000 to 40,000 distinct CDR3 sequences, about 6% seen once. Study-wide results and limits: Naive CD4+ Gini coefficient rose by interruption end, suggesting clonal expansion.

This CDR3 spans 14 amino acids. Trimming cost V 4 bases and J 9 bases; bases outside gene matches: 7. Per germline, CDR1 LGHDT and CDR2 YNNKEL (reference sequence). As for treatment: PENTA 11 planned treatment interruption arm or continuous ART arm. At least 5 million viable PBMCs were required per cryopreserved sample. This clonotype was sampled from a pool of human donors with HIV. The V gene is TRBV3-1, the J gene TRBJ1-1, with 11 nucleotides matching TRBD1. Source: CD45RA+ CD4+ T cells from PBMCs, pooled from several time points, taken from a donor given antiretroviral therapy, either interrupted or continuous. Subset specified: naive CD4+ CD45RA+ CD45RO- T cells. Here the CDR3 reads CASSLYRDRGKAFF. The CDR3 nucleotides read TGTGCCAGCAGCCTCTACCGGGACAGGGGGAAAGCTTTCTTT.